Listed below are T cell receptor beta chains from one sample, sequenced in a study of glioma-infiltrating T cells after dendritic cell vaccination. The table came from immunoSEQ multiplex PCR; TCRdb's copy has only in-frame clones and leaves some out. The sample lists 65,000 to 80,000 clones; roughly 84% were seen once. The sequences come from blood, collected after dendritic cell vaccination. The origin of the receptors is a human donor with glioblastoma. CDR3s include the opening cysteine and the closing phenylalanine or tryptophan. The D gene is left open where the match is weak. Rows give clone size only sometimes, using once, few, many, or a class for an expanded clone.

j_gene | d_gene | abundance | v_gene | CDR3aa | CDR3nt
TRBJ1-2 | TRBD1 | . | TRBV19 | CASTGDRASLYGYTF | TGTGCCAGTACGGGGGACAGGGCCTCTCTCTATGGCTACACCTTC
TRBJ2-1 | . | . | TRBV2 | CASRDYAYNEQFF | TGTGCCAGCAGAGACTACGCCTACAATGAGCAGTTCTTC
TRBJ1-2 | . | . | TRBV14 | CASSPNLAVYGYTF | TGTGCCAGCAGCCCCAATTTGGCAGTCTATGGCTACACCTTC
TRBJ2-5 | TRBD1 | . | TRBV5-4 | CASSSGTGVETQYF | TGTGCCAGCAGCTCCGGGACAGGGGTGGAGACCCAGTACTTC
TRBJ1-1 | . | . | TRBV2 | CASSGGRTEAFF | TGTGCCAGCTCTGGTGGGAGGACTGAAGCTTTCTTT
TRBJ1-5 | . | few | TRBV28 | CASSPLNEVNQPQHF | TGTGCCAGCAGTCCATTAAATGAGGTTAATCAGCCCCAGCATTTT
TRBJ1-1 | . | . | TRBV6-4 | CASSDGAVGTEAFF | TGTGCCAGCAGTGATGGGGCAGTCGGGACTGAAGCTTTCTTT
TRBJ1-3 | . | few | TRBV6-6 | CASYGRTNSGNTIYF | TGTGCCAGCTACGGCCGGACAAACTCTGGAAACACCATATATTTT
TRBJ1-1 | . | . | TRBV6-4 | CASSDSTEGAEAFF | TGTGCCAGCAGTGACTCGACAGAGGGGGCTGAAGCTTTCTTT
TRBJ2-6 | . | many | TRBV7-3 | CASRPRVSGANVLTF | TGTGCCAGCAGGCCCAGGGTTTCTGGGGCCAACGTCCTGACTTTC
TRBJ2-1 | TRBD2 | . | TRBV4-1 | CASSRLWTSGRNEQFF | TGCGCCAGCAGCCGCCTCTGGACTAGCGGGAGGAATGAGCAGTTCTTC
TRBJ2-3 | TRBD2 | . | TRBV19 | CASSIARGGGDTQYF | TGTGCCAGTAGTATAGCTCGGGGGGGCGGCGATACGCAGTATTTT
TRBJ2-7 | TRBD2 | once | TRBV2 | CASRELAGESYEQYF | TGTGCCAGCAGGGAACTAGCGGGCGAATCCTACGAGCAGTACTTC
TRBJ1-1 | . | . | TRBV29-1 | CSVWLTEAFF | TGCAGCGTTTGGCTCACTGAAGCTTTCTTT
TRBJ2-1 | . | . | TRBV29-1 | CSVQGLANEQFF | TGCAGCGTTCAAGGACTTGCCAATGAGCAGTTCTTC
TRBJ1-6 | TRBD1 | . | TRBV10-2 | CASRQGDYSPLHF | TGCGCCAGCAGACAGGGGGACTATTCACCCCTCCACTTT